This passage covers 22 T cell receptor beta chains from one sample sequenced in a study of T-cell memory formation after mild COVID-19. TCRdb recomputed calls from the 5' RACE reads with MiXCR, one row per CDR3 protein. The sample has a few hundred thousand distinct CDR3 sequences, more than 20% seen once; the top ten hold around 13%. The sequenced sample was PBMCs or a T cell subset sorted from them (not recorded which). These receptors were taken from an adult woman who had mild COVID-19 (a few samples of this study predate the infection). Cell type and time point are not known.

In its sample, this clonotype was seen a few times. V is TRBV29-1 and J is TRBJ2-5; 8 positions agree with TRBD1. The germline gives CDR1 SQVTM, CDR2 ANQGSEA. Trimming took 0 bases from V and 1 from J; bases not matched to a gene: 7. The CDR3 runs to 16 residues. The CDR3 nucleotides read TGCAGCGTTGAAGATGTGGTGGGACAGGTCCAAGAGACCCAGTACTTC. As protein: CSVEDVVGQVQETQYF.

This clonotype came up a few times. The J gene is TRBJ2-7, the V gene TRBV7-3; D remains ambiguous. This CDR3 has 16 amino acids. The germline V and J ends were trimmed by 2 bases and 3 bases, with 17 bases remaining between them. Germline values: CDR1 SGHTA, CDR2 FQGTGA. CDR3 sequence reads: CASSLGPAGGVYEQYF. The CDR3, as DNA: TGTGCCAGCAGCTTAGGGCCGGCAGGTGGGGTCTACGAGCAGTACTTC.

The chain combines TRBV7-3 with TRBJ2-5, with 10 bases matching TRBD2. With 5 bases clipped from V and 2 bases from J, the junction kept 5 bases outside the gene matches. In germline, CDR1 is SGHTA, CDR2 FQGTGA. There are 15 residues in the CDR3. The CDR3 coding sequence is TGTGCCAGCAGCAAAGGACTAGCGGTACAAGAGACCCAGTACTTC. Protein: CASSKGLAVQETQYF.

This clonotype was counted a few times. This chain links TRBV5-1 with TRBJ2-3; TRBD2 matches at 8 bases. Losses at the gene ends were 0 bases for V and 5 bases for J; bases not matched to a gene: 5. The CDR3 covers 15 residues. The V gene's germline CDR1 is SGHRS and CDR2 YFSETQ. The CDR3 region is CASSLDGGARDTQYF. DNA of the CDR3: TGCGCCAGCAGCTTGGACGGGGGGGCACGAGATACGCAGTATTTT. The full variable domain, completed using reference TRBV5-1 and TRBJ2-3, is KAGVTQTPRYLIKTRGQQVTLSCSPISGHRSVSWYQQTPGQGLQFLFEYFSETQRNKGNFPGRFSGRQFSNSRSEMNVSTLELGDSALYLCASSLDGGARDTQYFGPGTRLTVL.

The chain is built from TRBV12-3 or TRBV12-4 and TRBJ2-2, with D possibly being TRBD1 (5 bases). Trimming took off 4 bases at V and 5 bases at J, with 8 bases between the two ends. The CDR3 runs to 13 residues. The CDR3 bases are TGTGCCAGCAGTTCCTACAGGACCGGGGAGCTGTTTTTT. Its protein product is CASSSYRTGELFF.

The rearrangement uses TRBV28 and TRBJ2-1, with D perhaps TRBD1 (5 bases). The CDR3 spans 15 residues. Between the trimmed V and J ends, which lost 6 bases and 0 bases, there was a span of 12 bases. Germline V gene lookup returns CDR1 MDHEN and CDR2 SYDVKM. The CDR3 loop reads CASRAHDSSYNEQFF. The CDR3 nucleotides read TGTGCCAGCAGAGCCCATGACAGCTCCTACAATGAGCAGTTCTTC.

This clonotype was picked up a small number of times. This chain joins TRBV12-3 or TRBV12-4 and TRBJ2-1; 7 bases match TRBD2. The CDR3 length is 15 residues. Trimming at V came to 8 bases and at J to 3 bases, leaving 10 bases not matched to a gene. The CDR3 here is CASVKNGGNYNEQFF. In DNA form, the CDR3 reads TGTGCCAGCGTCAAAAACGGGGGGAACTACAATGAGCAGTTCTTC.

The chain recombines TRBV7-3 with TRBJ2-1; TRBD2 agrees at 7 bases. Germline V CDR1 and CDR2: SGHTA, FQGTGA. V gave up 1 base and J gave up 0 bases; unmatched junction bases: 0. This CDR3 has 15 residues. The CDR3 is CASSLRGGSYNEQFF. The CDR3 nucleotides read TGTGCCAGCAGCTTAAGGGGGGGCTCCTACAATGAGCAGTTCTTC. Complete variable domain (other parts from reference TRBV7-3 and TRBJ2-1): GAGVSQTPSNKVTEKGKYVELRCDPISGHTALYWYRQSLGQGPEFLIYFQGTGAADDSGLPNDRFFAVRPEGSVSTLKIQRTERGDSAVYLCASSLRGGSYNEQFFGPGTRLTVL.

This clonotype was seen a few times. The chain joins TRBV3-1 to TRBJ2-5; D possibly uses TRBD1 or TRBD2 (5 bases each). Per germline, CDR1 LGHDT and CDR2 YNNKEL (reference sequence). V lost 4 bases, J lost 5 bases, and 17 bases lay in between. There are 15 residues in the CDR3. In DNA, the CDR3 is TGTGCCAGCAGCCGACTGGGACCCGGCAGGGAGACCCAGTACTTC. It codes for CASSRLGPGRETQYF.

This clonotype was seen a few times. The V call is TRBV25-1, the J call TRBJ2-7, with 8 bases fitting TRBD2. CDR3 size: 18 residues. The V and J ends lost 1 base and 6 bases, in that order; junction bases with no gene match: 17. Per germline, CDR1 MGHDK and CDR2 SYGVNS. The CDR3 sequence is CASSESIVVMSGSAEQYF. DNA of the CDR3: TGTGCCAGCAGTGAATCTATAGTGGTAATGAGCGGGAGCGCCGAGCAGTACTTC.

This chain joins TRBV12-3 or TRBV12-4 and TRBJ1-5; D is ambiguous. The CDR3 has 13 amino acids. The germline V and J ends were trimmed by 5 bases and 2 bases, with 7 bases remaining between them. The CDR3 region has the DNA TGTGCCAGCAGTAGTTTGCGCAATCAGCCCCAGCATTTT. This codes for CASSSLRNQPQHF.

In nucleotides, the CDR3 is TGTGCCAGCCGTGCGGGGGGCGTGGAGACCCAGTACTTC. This translates into CASRAGGVETQYF. The chain employs TRBV6-5 and TRBJ2-5; TRBD2 aligns across 8 bases. The CDR3 totals 13 residues. Looked up from germline, CDR1 is MNHEY and CDR2 is SVGAGI. V trimming: 8 bases; J trimming: 5 bases; junction bases outside the gene matches: 7.

This clonotype was seen a handful of times. The chain joins TRBV4-2 to TRBJ1-1, with D perhaps matching TRBD1 (6 bases). V was cut by 4 bases and J by 4 bases, with 10 bases left in between. The germline gives CDR1 LGHNA, CDR2 YNFKEQ. The CDR3 consists of 13 residues. This CDR3 is CASSLDRITEAFF. The CDR3 DNA reads TGTGCCAGCAGCCTCGACAGGATCACTGAAGCTTTCTTT.

A few counts support this clonotype. In DNA form, the CDR3 reads TGTGCCAGCAGTTTATTTAGCGGGATCTACAATGAGCAGTTCTTC. Its protein is CASSLFSGIYNEQFF. The chain uses TRBV27 and TRBJ2-1; 8 bases align to TRBD2. V was clipped by 1 base and J by 3 bases; unmatched bases: 2. The germline CDR1 and CDR2 sequences are MNHEY and SMNVEV (reference sequence). CDR3 length equals 15 residues.

The chain recombines TRBV18 with TRBJ1-2; D unclear. V gave up 4 bases and J gave up 0 bases, with 9 bases separating them. The CDR3 consists of 14 residues. The V gene's germline CDR1 is KGHSH and CDR2 LQKENI. The CDR3: CASSRARANYGYTF. As DNA, the CDR3 is TGTGCCAGCTCACGGGCTCGGGCTAACTATGGCTACACCTTC.

The chain has TRBV7-3 and TRBJ2-2; 11 bases align to TRBD1. The CDR3 is made up of 16 amino acids. Germline CDR1 SGHTA, CDR2 FQGTGA. After removal of 3 bases from V and 5 bases from J, the junction contained 5 bases not matched to a gene. As DNA, the CDR3 is TGTGCCAGCAGCTTCTCGGACAGGGGGCTTACCGGGGAGCTGTTTTTT. Translating gives CASSFSDRGLTGELFF.

This clonotype was found a few times. One end of the junction varies from germline; a read error may be responsible. The chain employs TRBV23-1 and TRBJ2-5; 7 bases agree with TRBD2. TRBV23-1 falls under the ORF class, with uncertain function. There are 11 residues in the CDR3. This CDR3 is CASSQSEPGGF. DNA of the CDR3: TGCGCCAGCAGTCAATCGGAGCCCGGGGGGTTC.

The J gene is TRBJ2-7, the V gene TRBV18; perhaps TRBD2 as D (7 bases). The CDR3 is 14 amino acids. Germline CDR1 reads KGHSH; CDR2 reads LQKENI. Trimming stripped 6 bases from V and 7 bases from J, with 19 bases between. Here the CDR3 DNA reads TGTGCCAGCTCGGCTCGGGACAACGGGGGGGAGCAGTACTTC. Its translation is CASSARDNGGEQYF. Filled out from reference TRBV18 and TRBJ2-7, the complete variable domain reads NAGVMQNPRHLVRRRGQEARLRCSPMKGHSHVYWYRQLPEEGLKFMVYLQKENIIDESGMPKERFSAEFPKEGPSILRIQQVVRGDSAAYFCASSARDNGGEQYFGPGTRLTVT.

In this sample, this clonotype turned up a few times. This sequence joins TRBV12-3 or TRBV12-4 and TRBJ1-5; D may be TRBD1 (5 bases). V lost 6 bases, J lost 0 bases, and 12 bases lay in between. The CDR3 sequence is 15 residues long. CDR3 DNA sequence: TGTGCCAGCAGCCTGACAGACCATAGCAATCAGCCCCAGCATTTT. Translated, it gives CASSLTDHSNQPQHF.

This clonotype was seen a few times. This chain connects TRBV4-1 to TRBJ2-5, with D perhaps TRBD1 (6 bases). The CDR3 has 17 amino acids. Germline CDR1 is MGHRA and CDR2 is YSYEKL. Trimming shortened V by 1 base and J by 1 base, and 16 bases separated the two germline ends. CDR3 DNA: TGCGCCAGCAGCCAAGGCGAGGTGTCGGACAGCCAAGAGACCCAGTACTTC. Its protein product is CASSQGEVSDSQETQYF.

The chain combines TRBV12-3 or TRBV12-4 with TRBJ1-1; TRBD1 agrees at 10 bases. J was trimmed by 13 bases and V by 5 bases; bases with no gene match: 10. The CDR3 length is 13 residues. The CDR3 DNA follows: TGTGCCAGCAGTAACCGGGACAGGGGTATTGTTTTCTTT. As protein: CASSNRDRGIVFF.

This clonotype was counted between two and nine times. The chain has TRBV24-1 and TRBJ2-2, with D possibly matching TRBD2 (6 bases). The V end lost 6 bases, the J end lost 0 bases, and 10 bases lay between the germline ends. From germline, CDR1 is KGHDR and CDR2 SFDVKD. The CDR3 runs 15 residues. This CDR3 reads CATSKSGANTGELFF. The CDR3 region has the DNA TGTGCCACCAGTAAATCGGGAGCGAACACCGGGGAGCTGTTTTTT.